Below, 8 T cell receptor beta chains from the same sample are listed, as sequenced in a study of blood T cell repertoires in COVID-19. Clones were sequenced by immunoSEQ multiplex PCR, and TCRdb holds only the in-frame ones, with some missing. The sample has about 220,000 clones, approximately 83% seen once; the top ten hold roughly 5%. Sequenced sample: PBMCs or T cells enriched from blood (not recorded which). These receptors were collected from a woman between 45 and 65 years old who had been exposed to COVID-19.

This clone was detected only once. V and J are TRBV9 and TRBJ2-2; D gene unclear. The CDR3 sequence is 16 residues long. Germline-derived CDR1 and CDR2 are SGDLS and YYNGEE. The germline V and J ends were trimmed by 0 bases and 8 bases, with 17 bases remaining between them. DNA for the CDR3: TGTGCCAGCAGCGTAGAGATCCCTGGGCGTACGGGGGAGCTGTTTTTT. Translating gives CASSVEIPGRTGELFF.

The chain joins TRBV3-1 (or the pseudogene TRBV3-2) to TRBJ2-2; TRBD1 aligns across 8 bases. The CDR3 spans 16 residues. Trimming at V came to 5 bases and at J to 2 bases, leaving 7 bases not matched to a gene. In germline, CDR1 is LGHDT, CDR2 YNNKEL (reference sequence). The CDR3 is CASSSWDRNNTGELFF. The CDR3 DNA reads as TGTGCCAGCAGCAGTTGGGACAGGAATAACACCGGGGAGCTGTTTTTT.

This chain links TRBV27 with TRBJ2-2; a weak D match, TRBD1 (6 bases). This CDR3 is built from 16 residues. Trimming pared 4 bases from V and 0 bases from J, leaving 12 bases between. Germline assignment: CDR1 MNHEY and CDR2 SMNVEV (reference sequence). The CDR3 spells CASSSLRGSNTGELFF. The CDR3 DNA follows: TGTGCCAGCAGTTCACTCAGGGGCTCGAACACCGGGGAGCTGTTTTTT.

This clone has just a few counts. The chain joins TRBV12-5 to TRBJ2-3, with 7 bases aligning to TRBD2. With 6 bases clipped from V and 4 bases from J, the junction kept 10 bases outside the gene matches. This CDR3 region has 15 residues. The germline V gene has CDR1 LGHNT and CDR2 FRNRAP. CDR3 loop: CASGLSGDHADTQYF. The CDR3 DNA sequence: TGTGCTAGTGGCCTGAGCGGGGACCACGCAGATACGCAGTATTTT.

J is TRBJ1-6 and V is TRBV5-4; 9 nucleotides agree with TRBD1. Germline CDR1 and CDR2: SGHNT and YYREEE (reference sequence). The CDR3 contains 16 residues. V lost 5 bases and J lost 4; bases outside the gene matches: 7. The CDR3 sequence: CASSFRTGDYNSPLHF. The CDR3 nucleotides read TGTGCCAGCAGTTTTAGGACAGGGGATTATAATTCACCCCTCCACTTT.

This chain links TRBV7-9 with TRBJ1-1; 7 nucleotides line up with TRBD1. Germline V gene data show CDR1 as SEHNR and CDR2 as FQNEAQ (reference sequence). The V segment lost 2 bases and the J segment 4 bases; nucleotides outside the gene matches: 7. This CDR3 region has 15 residues. DNA of the CDR3: TGTGCCAGCAGCTTAAGGCCCCAGGGGGGCACTGAAGCTTTCTTT. This codes for CASSLRPQGGTEAFF.

V is TRBV6-6 and J is TRBJ2-6, with a tentative D call TRBD2 (6 bases). Germline CDR1 and CDR2: MNHNY and SVGAGI (reference sequence). The CDR3 consists of 17 residues. V dropped 5 bases and J dropped 0 bases, with 14 bases sitting between them. CDR3 in DNA: TGTGCCAGCAGTCGGCGGACGGGACTCTCTGGGGCCAACGTCCTGACTTTC. Encoded protein: CASSRRTGLSGANVLTF.

The CDR3 DNA sequence: TGTGCCAGTAGTGATGTGTGGGAGAGGGTGAGGACTGAAGCTTTCTTT. Protein: CASSDVWERVRTEAFF. The J gene is TRBJ1-1, the V gene TRBV19; D unresolved. Looked up from germline, CDR1 is LNHDA and CDR2 is SQIVND (reference sequence). V lost 5 bases to trimming and J lost 5 bases, with 21 bases between them. The CDR3 sequence is 16 residues long.